A single sample gave rise to the 6 T cell receptor beta chains below, sequenced in a study of tumor-infiltrating lymphocytes in oesophageal squamous cell carcinoma. TCRdb reprocessed the PCR reads with MiXCR, giving one entry per CDR3 protein. The table shows under 20,000 distinct CDR3 sequences, with roughly 37% occurring only once. Source material: blood. All receptors derive from a male donor with esophageal squamous cell carcinoma.

This clonotype was observed once. The chain joins TRBV6-1 to TRBJ2-5, with 12 bases aligning to TRBD2. The DNA end is more similar to TRBJ2-1, so the J call may be wrong. The CDR3 length is 14 residues. Germline V CDR1 and CDR2: MNHNS, SASEGT. CDR3 residues: CASISSGRGNEQFF. The CDR3 DNA sequence: TGTGCCAGCATATCTAGCGGGAGGGGGAATGAGCAGTTCTTC.

The V and J genes are TRBV5-1 and TRBJ2-3; D may correspond to TRBD1 or TRBD2 (5 bases each). Germline CDR1 SGHRS, CDR2 YFSETQ. The CDR3 sequence is 15 residues long. Trimming removed 0 bases at V and 2 bases at J, with 10 bases between. The CDR3 here is CASSLDGTATDTQYF. The CDR3 DNA follows: TGCGCCAGCAGCTTGGACGGGACGGCCACAGATACGCAGTATTTT.

The V gene is TRBV7-3, the J gene TRBJ2-3, with TRBD2 matching 8 bases. Near its end, the DNA agrees better with TRBJ2-7, so the J call may be wrong. The CDR3 has 14 amino acids. CDR1 is SGHTA, CDR2 FQGTGA, per germline. Here the CDR3 reads CASSPVPGTSEQYF. CDR3 sequence (DNA): TGTGCCAGCAGCCCTGTACCCGGGACTAGCGAGCAGTACTTC.

This clonotype occurred many times. This sequence may be a read error, since a much larger clone differs from it by one base. The chain links TRBV7-6 to TRBJ2-5; D gene uncertain. CDR1 is SGHVS, CDR2 FNYEAQ, per germline. The CDR3 consists of 15 residues. Trimming took off 1 base at V and 11 bases at J, with 20 bases between the two ends. Here the CDR3 reads CASSLDRAASDEQYF. The CDR3 nucleotides read TGTGCCAGCAGCTTAGATAGGGCCGCCAGCGATGAGCAGTACTTC.

The chain is built from TRBV5-1 and TRBJ2-5; TRBD1 might be the D (6 bases). The CDR3 spans 15 residues. Germline V CDR1 and CDR2: SGHRS, YFSETQ. Trimming stripped 4 bases from V and 2 bases from J, with 15 bases between. CDR3 sequence (DNA): TGCGCCAGCAGCAGAGGACAGAGTATTCAAGAGACCCAGTACTTC. Translating gives CASSRGQSIQETQYF.

V is TRBV7-6 and J is TRBJ2-7; D uncertain. From germline, CDR1 is SGHVS and CDR2 FNYEAQ. The CDR3 loop spans 15 amino acids. The germline V and J ends were trimmed by 0 bases and 0 bases, with 9 bases remaining between them. The CDR3 DNA is TGTGCCAGCAGCTTAGCGTCAGGCGGCTCCTACGAGCAGTACTTC. This gives the protein CASSLASGGSYEQYF.